This TCR beta chain was sequenced for a study of T cell changes during pregnancy in multiple sclerosis. CDR3 size: 15 residues. Germline V gene sequence: CDR1 MRHNA, CDR2 SNTAGT. The germline V and J ends were trimmed by 3 bases and 6 bases, with 15 bases remaining between them. Sequencing was performed with immunoSEQ multiplex PCR; in TCRdb, only in-frame clones are kept and a portion is missing. The sample has fewer than 45,000 clones; approximately 91% are singletons. This receptor was obtained from a female donor in good health, enrolled as a control in a pregnancy study. The V and J genes are TRBV6-4 and TRBJ2-1; perhaps TRBD2 as D (7 bases). The specimen comprised peripheral blood, sampled in the second trimester of pregnancy. The DNA of the CDR3 is TGTGCCAGCAGTGAGAGGGCAGGGGAGGGCAATGAGCAGTTCTTC. This encodes CASSERAGEGNEQFF.